This TCR beta chain was captured by sequencing in a study of T cell responses to AZD1222 COVID-19 vaccine. Study results and limitations: Possibly, clonal diversity was underestimated; donors were largely white British and included more females.

Here immunoSEQ multiplex PCR was the method, and the copy in TCRdb shows in-frame clones only, minus some. This table has 75,000 to 90,000 clones, roughly nine tenths appearing once. This CDR3 contains 16 residues. The V end lost 3 bases, the J end lost 5 bases, and 20 bases lay between the germline ends. In germline, CDR1 is LNHDA, CDR2 SQIVND (reference sequence). This clone showed up just a few times. Antigen unknown. The TCR comes from an adult in good health. V usage is TRBV19 and J usage is TRBJ2-7; a possible D gene is TRBD2 (5 bases). This sample comprised peripheral blood, obtained on day 0 of AZD1222 vaccination. The CDR3 loop is CASSIGRGSGKDEQYF. CDR3 DNA sequence: TGTGCCAGTAGTATCGGGCGCGGATCGGGGAAGGACGAGCAGTACTTC.